This TCR beta chain was observed in a study of pediatric ulcerative colitis. Germline-derived CDR1 and CDR2 are SNHLY and FYNNEI. The CDR3 covers 14 residues. The V and J ends lost 7 bases and 1 base, in that order; junction bases with no gene match: 3. During colonoscopy, one to two rectal pinch biopsies were collected. Note on this clone: Other DNA sequences in the sample encode the same CDR3.

Clones were read by immunoSEQ multiplex PCR, and TCRdb kept only the in-frame ones, dropping some. The sample lists 40,000 to 60,000 clones, 78% occurring once. The receptor was isolated from a girl aged 5-17 years with moderate ulcerative colitis. The source material was gut tissue. V usage is TRBV2 and J usage is TRBJ2-2, with 7 nucleotides matching TRBD1. The CDR3 region has the DNA TGTGCCAGCAAAGGACAGGTGAACACCGGGGAGCTGTTTTTT. Amino acids: CASKGQVNTGELFF.